The clone carrying this T cell receptor beta chain was recorded at least ten times. Antigen: not known. Germline DNA was also extracted, with blood RNA taken from unsorted whole blood. A primer in the constant region served to generate TCR beta cDNA from roughly 520 ng of total RNA. It was through three nested multiplex PCR rounds of slightly modified ARM-PCR that TCR beta libraries arose. Each of the first two PCR rounds ran nine to ten cycles with TRBV1-TRBV30 forward and C-beta reverse primers. TCRdb analysed the multiplex PCR reads with MiXCR anew, one entry per CDR3 protein. The sample records about 310,000 distinct CDR3 sequences, 58% being singletons. The data derive from a study of tumor-infiltrating lymphocytes in primary liver carcinoma. On the study more broadly: Patients were men and women aged 30 to 69 years. Findings of the study overall: It was tumor-adjacent and tumor-blood pairs that overlapped less than tumor region pairs did. Compared with blood, tumor repertoires held significantly more in their top 250 clones.

Trimming stripped 1 base from V and 5 bases from J, with 20 bases between. This CDR3 has 17 residues. CDR1 is LGHNA and CDR2 is YNFKEQ in the germline V gene. The chain employs TRBV4-2 and TRBJ1-1; D is perhaps TRBD1 (6 bases). The sequence was obtained from a woman under 40 with primary liver carcinoma and hepatitis B virus infection. Source material: peripheral blood. CDR3 loop: CASSQALVRGGGTEAFF. The CDR3 coding sequence is TGTGCCAGCAGCCAAGCATTGGTGAGGGGGGGAGGGACTGAAGCTTTCTTT.